The 13 T cell receptor beta chains presented below share a single source sample, sequenced in a study of cytomegalovirus exposure and HLA in healthy donors. Sequencing used immunoSEQ multiplex PCR; TCRdb keeps in-frame clones, though not all of them. The sample lists about 240,000 clones; approximately 86% were seen once. The sequencing input was PBMCs. All receptors come from a woman in her twenties or thirties in good health and CMV-seropositive.

The rearrangement joins TRBV28 to TRBJ2-7, with TRBD1 as a possible D gene (5 bases). Trimming removed 9 bases at V and 3 bases at J, with 9 bases between. This CDR3 has 11 residues. Per germline, CDR1 MDHEN and CDR2 SYDVKM. Written as DNA, the CDR3 is TGTGCCAGTGGGGCCTACTACGAGCAGTACTTC. Translated, it gives CASGAYYEQYF.

The chain is built from TRBV6-5 and TRBJ2-1, with 8 bases fitting TRBD2. The CDR3 has 16 amino acids. V trimming: 4 bases; J trimming: 2 bases; junction bases outside the gene matches: 7. CDR1 is MNHEY, CDR2 SVGAGI, per germline. CDR3 protein: CASSSLSGAAYNEQFF. The CDR3 DNA is TGTGCCAGCAGTTCCCTTAGCGGGGCGGCCTACAATGAGCAGTTCTTC.

This clone occurred a few times. The chain links TRBV6-5 to TRBJ1-2, with 9 bases fitting TRBD1. This CDR3 has 13 residues. With V trimmed by 5 bases and J by 7 bases, 5 bases remained unmatched. Germline V CDR1 and CDR2: MNHEY, SVGAGI. CDR3 sequence: CASSPRTGAGYTF. CDR3 DNA: TGTGCCAGCAGTCCAAGGACAGGGGCTGGCTACACCTTC.

The chain joins TRBV27 to TRBJ2-1; 11 bases agree with TRBD2. Trimming took 8 bases from V and 8 from J; bases not matched to a gene: 8. The CDR3 contains 14 residues. Germline loops: CDR1 MNHEY, CDR2 SMNVEV (reference sequence). DNA of the CDR3: TGTGCCAGCGGGTCACTAGCGGGAGCCGATGAGCAGTTCTTC. Translated, it gives CASGSLAGADEQFF.

The chain links TRBV2 to TRBJ1-1; no reliable D call. The CDR3 totals 13 residues. Between the trimmed V and J ends, which lost 4 bases and 4 bases, there was a span of 10 bases. Germline V gives CDR1 SNHLY, CDR2 FYNNEI. Written as DNA, the CDR3 is TGTGCCAGCAGTGTACGGGGTATCACTGAAGCTTTCTTT. It encodes CASSVRGITEAFF.

This chain connects TRBV14 to TRBJ2-1; 15 bases fit TRBD2. V shed 4 bases and J 6 bases; nucleotides not matched to a gene: 4. The germline V gene encodes CDR1 SGHDN and CDR2 FVKESK. The CDR3 runs 16 residues. DNA of the CDR3: TGTGCCAGCAGCCCGAGGACTAGCGGGAGGGCCAATGAGCAGTTCTTC. The encoded protein is CASSPRTSGRANEQFF.

This clone appeared a few times. This sequence joins TRBV19 and TRBJ2-5, with 7 bases that match TRBD2. Germline values: CDR1 LNHDA, CDR2 SQIVND (reference sequence). The V and J ends lost 4 bases and 7 bases, in that order; junction bases with no gene match: 9. The CDR3 loop spans 14 amino acids. CDR3 bases: TGTGCCAGTAGTAGCGGGAGTGAGTTCGGGACCCAGTACTTC. Translated, it gives CASSSGSEFGTQYF.

V gene TRBV27 combines with J gene TRBJ2-7, with TRBD1 identical over 8 bases. V dropped 0 bases and J dropped 0; count of bases not matched to a gene: 4. The CDR3 contains 16 residues. The germline V gene has CDR1 MNHEY and CDR2 SMNVEV (reference sequence). CDR3 protein: CASSLSGQGGSYEQYF. CDR3 coding DNA: TGTGCCAGCAGTTTATCTGGACAGGGAGGCTCCTACGAGCAGTACTTC.

The genes are TRBV7-9 and TRBJ2-1, with D perhaps matching TRBD2 (5 bases). Germline assignment: CDR1 SEHNR and CDR2 FQNEAQ (reference sequence). Deletions cut 0 bases from V and 5 bases from J, with 8 bases between. The CDR3 runs to 14 residues. CDR3 sequence reads: CASSLAGRDNEQFF. Here the CDR3 DNA reads TGTGCCAGCAGCTTAGCGGGGAGAGACAATGAGCAGTTCTTC.

The CDR3 is CSASQGREQYF. CDR3 bases: TGCAGTGCTTCACAGGGGCGCGAGCAGTACTTC. This rearrangement joins TRBV20-1 to TRBJ2-7; 7 nucleotides agree with TRBD1. V lost 5 bases to trimming and J lost 6 bases; unmatched junction nucleotides: 4. The CDR3 sequence is 11 residues long. The germline gives CDR1 DFQATT, CDR2 SNEGSKA (reference sequence).

The rearrangement links TRBV30 to TRBJ2-1, with 7 bases aligning to TRBD2. CDR3 length: 13 amino acids. Germline CDR1 GTSNPN, CDR2 SVGIG (reference sequence). Germline trimming cut 0 bases from V and 10 bases from J; bases unmatched to any gene: 6. The CDR3: CAWSVSSREEQFF. CDR3 sequence (DNA): TGTGCCTGGAGTGTAAGCTCGCGGGAGGAGCAGTTCTTC. Full variable domain (missing parts from reference TRBV30 and TRBJ2-1): SQTIHQWPATLVQPVGSPLSLECTVEGTSNPNLYWYRQAAGRGLQLLFYSVGIGQISSEVPQNLSASRPQDRQFILSSKKLLLSDSGFYLCAWSVSSREEQFFGPGTRLTVL.

Comments on this clone: Different DNA sequences within this sample yield the same CDR3. The gene calls are TRBV2 and TRBJ1-5; 10 nucleotides align to TRBD1. Trimming took 4 bases from V and 4 from J; bases not matched to a gene: 1. Looked up from germline, CDR1 is SNHLY and CDR2 is FYNNEI. The CDR3 has 14 amino acids. DNA for the CDR3: TGTGCCAGCAGTGGGACAGGGGGTAATCAGCCCCAGCATTTT. Amino acid sequence: CASSGTGGNQPQHF.

This chain joins TRBV6-1 and TRBJ2-7; 7 bases map to TRBD1. V gave up 4 bases and J gave up 5 bases; unmatched junction bases: 8. The CDR3 sequence is 14 residues long. Germline V lookup: CDR1 MNHNS, CDR2 SASEGT. The DNA for the CDR3 is TGTGCCAGCAGTGGTTGGGGACAGACCAACGAGCAGTACTTC. Amino acids: CASSGWGQTNEQYF.